The clone carrying this T cell receptor (beta chain) was seen ten or more times. Antigen: not known. Researchers used genomic DNA as the template to profile TCR beta VDJ and CDR3. Using its own MiXCR run on the reads, TCRdb lists one record per CDR3 protein. The sample holds approximately 220,000 distinct CDR3 sequences, around 43% seen once. This sample is drawn from a study of CD8+CD57+ T cells in acquired aplastic anemia. Study information: An average of 3.2 ug of DNA was obtained from sorted CD4+ and CD8+ cells.

Broader study findings: Comparison of patients with controls identified 25 to 35 shared CD8+ CDR3 sequences.

All patients picked for sequencing had shown, by flow cytometry, an expansion of CD8+CD57+ cells. Each patient had severe acquired aplastic anemia. At the time of blood sampling, patients had not yet received any therapy. This CDR3 is 14 amino acids long. The germline V gene encodes CDR1 MNHEY and CDR2 SVGEGT. V was cut by 2 bases and J by 2 bases, with 9 bases left in between. This TCR derives from a human donor with aplastic anemia. The V gene is TRBV6-2 or TRBV6-3, the J gene TRBJ1-1; D is perhaps TRBD1 (5 bases). Sequenced sample: sorted CD4+, CD8+, or CD8+CD57+ T cells (not recorded which) from PBMCs. The CDR3 reads CASSYGASNTEAFF. CDR3 in DNA: TGTGCCAGCAGTTACGGGGCCTCAAACACTGAAGCTTTCTTT.